Listed below are T cell receptor beta chains from one sample, sequenced in a study of early T cells in non-severe SARS-CoV-2 infection. TCRdb analysed the 5' RACE reads with MiXCR anew, one entry per CDR3 protein. The table has 50,000 to 60,000 distinct CDR3 sequences, under 8.5% seen once. The sample was whole blood, taken at baseline. Receptors were obtained from an adult who was a healthcare worker with PCR-confirmed SARS-CoV-2 infection or an uninfected control (not recorded which). Both conserved end residues are part of each CDR3. D genes are given only for firm matches. Some rows mark clone size as missing; the rest say once, few, many or name a class of expanded clone.

clone size: NA
V gene: TRBV9
CDR3 length: 17
D gene: TRBD2
J gene: TRBJ2-2
CDR3 protein: CASSVDPPSGVTGELFF
CDR3 DNA: TGTGCCAGCAGCGTAGACCCTCCGAGCGGGGTTACCGGGGAGCTGTTTTTT

clone size: many
V gene: TRBV7-6
CDR3 length: 13
D gene: NA
J gene: TRBJ2-1
CDR3 protein: CASTLHSRNEQFF
CDR3 DNA: TGTGCCAGCACCCTCCACTCCCGCAATGAGCAGTTCTTC

clone size: NA
V gene: TRBV15
CDR3 length: 14
D gene: NA
J gene: TRBJ2-1
CDR3 protein: CATSRGDRRIEQFF
CDR3 DNA: TGTGCCACCAGCAGAGGGGACCGGCGGATTGAGCAGTTCTTC

clone size: few
V gene: TRBV7-9
CDR3 length: 14
D gene: NA
J gene: TRBJ2-7
CDR3 protein: CASSLNEGTYEQYF
CDR3 DNA: TGTGCCAGCAGCTTGAACGAGGGAACCTACGAGCAGTACTTC

clone size: many
V gene: TRBV28
CDR3 length: 17
D gene: TRBD1
J gene: TRBJ2-4
CDR3 protein: CASSSSTGTGRGYIQYF
CDR3 DNA: TGTGCCAGCAGTTCCTCGACCGGGACAGGGCGGGGGTACATTCAGTACTTC

clone size: many
V gene: TRBV28
CDR3 length: 12
D gene: NA
J gene: TRBJ2-3
CDR3 protein: CASSLPADTQYF
CDR3 DNA: TGTGCCAGCAGCCTCCCTGCGGATACGCAGTATTTT

clone size: many
V gene: TRBV6-6
CDR3 length: 14
D gene: NA
J gene: TRBJ2-1
CDR3 protein: CASSYSSEYNEQFF
CDR3 DNA: TGTGCCAGCAGTTACTCGTCCGAATACAATGAGCAGTTCTTC

clone size: many
V gene: TRBV4-2
CDR3 length: 17
D gene: TRBD2
J gene: TRBJ2-1
CDR3 protein: CASSFTSGGSSYNEQFF
CDR3 DNA: TGTGCCAGCAGTTTTACTAGCGGGGGAAGCTCCTACAATGAGCAGTTCTTC

clone size: many
V gene: TRBV28
CDR3 length: 12
D gene: NA
J gene: TRBJ2-5
CDR3 protein: CASSQGGETQYF
CDR3 DNA: TGTGCCAGCTCCCAGGGGGGAGAGACCCAGTACTTC

clone size: many
V gene: TRBV7-3
CDR3 length: 13
D gene: NA
J gene: TRBJ2-5
CDR3 protein: CASSHRPQETQYF
CDR3 DNA: TGTGCCAGCAGTCACAGACCACAAGAGACCCAGTACTTC

clone size: few
V gene: TRBV5-4
CDR3 length: 14
D gene: TRBD1
J gene: TRBJ1-1
CDR3 protein: CASSPRQGESEAFF
CDR3 DNA: TGTGCCAGCAGCCCTAGACAGGGAGAGTCTGAAGCTTTCTTT

clone size: many
V gene: TRBV20-1
CDR3 length: 16
D gene: TRBD1
J gene: TRBJ2-1
CDR3 protein: CSAKKSGQRSYNEQFF
CDR3 DNA: TGCAGTGCTAAAAAATCGGGACAGCGATCCTACAATGAGCAGTTCTTC

clone size: many
V gene: TRBV3-1
CDR3 length: 13
D gene: NA
J gene: TRBJ1-6
CDR3 protein: CASSLEGRSPLHF
CDR3 DNA: TGTGCCAGCAGCCTCGAGGGTCGGTCACCCCTCCACTTT

clone size: NA
V gene: TRBV24-1
CDR3 length: 15
D gene: TRBD1
J gene: TRBJ2-1
CDR3 protein: CATSDARTGGDEQFF
CDR3 DNA: TGTGCCACCAGTGATGCACGGACAGGAGGCGATGAGCAGTTCTTC

clone size: many
V gene: TRBV28
CDR3 length: 13
D gene: NA
J gene: TRBJ2-1
CDR3 protein: CASRLTGDVKQFF
CDR3 DNA: TGTGCCAGCCGCCTAACGGGGGATGTTAAGCAGTTCTTC

clone size: NA
V gene: TRBV11-1
CDR3 length: 15
D gene: TRBD1
J gene: TRBJ2-5
CDR3 protein: CASSSRDRRQETQYF
CDR3 DNA: TGTGCCAGCAGCTCCCGGGACAGGCGGCAAGAGACCCAGTACTTC

clone size: NA
V gene: TRBV18
CDR3 length: 15
D gene: TRBD1
J gene: TRBJ1-6
CDR3 protein: CASSPGQGASSPLHF
CDR3 DNA: TGTGCCAGCTCACCTGGACAGGGGGCTAGTTCACCCCTCCACTTT

clone size: few
V gene: TRBV5-1
CDR3 length: 16
D gene: TRBD2
J gene: TRBJ2-1
CDR3 protein: CASRLTTGTMYNEQFF
CDR3 DNA: TGCGCCAGCAGGCTTACTACCGGGACTATGTACAATGAGCAGTTCTTC

clone size: NA
V gene: TRBV4-3
CDR3 length: 13
D gene: NA
J gene: TRBJ2-3
CDR3 protein: CASSQYAADTQYF
CDR3 DNA: TGCGCCAGCAGCCAATATGCGGCAGATACGCAGTATTTT

clone size: many
V gene: TRBV30
CDR3 length: 13
D gene: NA
J gene: TRBJ1-1
CDR3 protein: CAWRYAENTEAFF
CDR3 DNA: TGTGCCTGGAGATACGCGGAGAACACTGAAGCTTTCTTT